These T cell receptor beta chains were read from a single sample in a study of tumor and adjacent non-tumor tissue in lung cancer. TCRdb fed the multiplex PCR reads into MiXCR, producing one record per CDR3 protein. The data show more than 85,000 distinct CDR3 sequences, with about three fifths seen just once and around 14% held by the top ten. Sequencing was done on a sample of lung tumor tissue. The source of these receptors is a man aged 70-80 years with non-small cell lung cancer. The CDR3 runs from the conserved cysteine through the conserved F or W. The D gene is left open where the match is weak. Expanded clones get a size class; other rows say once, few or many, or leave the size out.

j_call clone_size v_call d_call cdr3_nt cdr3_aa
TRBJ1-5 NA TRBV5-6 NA TGCGCCAGCAGCTGGTTAGGGGGGCCAAATCAGCCCCAGCATTTT CASSWLGGPNQPQHF
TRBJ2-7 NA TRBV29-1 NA TGTAGCTTGGTTTGTGTCAGGAACTACGAGCAGTATTTC CSLVCVRNYEQYF
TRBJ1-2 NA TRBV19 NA TGTGCCAGTAGTATCGGCAGAAACTATGGCTACATCTTC CASSIGRNYGYIF
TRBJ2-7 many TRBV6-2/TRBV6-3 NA TGTGCCAGCAGTTACGGGTTCTCCAAAGTCGCGGGGTACTTC CASSYGFSKVAGYF
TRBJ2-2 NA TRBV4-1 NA TGCACCAGCAGCCAAGTCGGGACAAGGGGCTTCACCGGGGAGCTGTTTTTT CTSSQVGTRGFTGELFF
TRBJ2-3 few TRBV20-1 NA TGCAGTGCCGGTCCCAGGGGGGTCACAGATACGCAGTATTTT CSAGPRGVTDTQYF
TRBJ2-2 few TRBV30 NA TGTGCCTGGTCCAGGACTGGCGGCAACACCGGGGAGCTGTTTTTT CAWSRTGGNTGELFF
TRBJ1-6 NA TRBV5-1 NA TGCGCCAGCAACACATCCGGGACCGCGAGCTCCTATAATTCACCCCTCCACTTT CASNTSGTASSYNSPLHF
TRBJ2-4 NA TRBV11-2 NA TGTGCCAGCAGCTCCTTAGGGTATGAGGGTTTATTC CASSSLGYEGLF
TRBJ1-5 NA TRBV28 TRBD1 TGTACCAGTAGTTCCCGACAGGGAGGGAGCAATCAGCCCCAGCATTTT CTSSSRQGGSNQPQHF
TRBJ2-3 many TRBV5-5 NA TGTGCCAGCAGCCTAACAGGGTTCACAGATACGCAGTATTTT CASSLTGFTDTQYF
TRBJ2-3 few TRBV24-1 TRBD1 TGTGCCACCAGTGACCGACAGGGTTGGAGAGATACGCAGTATTTT CATSDRQGWRDTQYF
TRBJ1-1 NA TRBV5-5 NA TGTGCCAACAGCTTGAGTGTCCTGGGGATGAACACTGAAGCTTTCTTT CANSLSVLGMNTEAFF
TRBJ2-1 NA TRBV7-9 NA TGTGCCAGCAGCTTCCCAACTAGCTGGTTAAATGAGCAGTTCTTC CASSFPTSWLNEQFF
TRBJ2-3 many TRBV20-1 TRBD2 TGCAGTGCTAGCGGGACTACGACTAGCACAGATACGCAGTATTTT CSASGTTTSTDTQYF
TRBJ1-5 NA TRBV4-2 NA TGTGCCAGCAGTCTAGGGAGGATGCAGTGGATGAGCAATCAGCCCCAGCATTTT CASSLGRMQWMSNQPQHF
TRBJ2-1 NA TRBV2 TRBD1 TGTGCCAGCAGCCACCGGGACAGCGCCTACAATGAGCAGTTCTTC CASSHRDSAYNEQFF
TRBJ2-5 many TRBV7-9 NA TGTGCCAGCAGCTATCAACAGGAGACCCAGTACTTC CASSYQQETQYF
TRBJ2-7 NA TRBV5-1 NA TGCGCCAGCAGCTTCATGACAGGGAGGTACGAGCAGTACTTC CASSFMTGRYEQYF
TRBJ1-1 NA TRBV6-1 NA TGTGCCAGTAGTGGAAGAGTCGTCGGCACTGGAGCTTTCTTT CASSGRVVGTGAFF
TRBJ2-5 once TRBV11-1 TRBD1 TGTGCCAGCAGCCCCGGGGACAGGGTTCTTGGGACCCAGTACTTC CASSPGDRVLGTQYF
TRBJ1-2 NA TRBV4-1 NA NA CANSQDQTGSYGCTF
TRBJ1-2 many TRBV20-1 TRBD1 TGCAGTGCATCCACCGGGACAGGAACCCTCGGGTATGGCTACACCTTC CSASTGTGTLGYGYTF
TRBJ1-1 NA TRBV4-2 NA TGTGCCAGCAGCCAAGGATTGGGGAGGGTTGAATCTTTCTTT CASSQGLGRVESFF
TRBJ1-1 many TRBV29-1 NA TGCGGCGTCGTTACAGATAACACTGAAGCTTTCTTT CGVVTDNTEAFF
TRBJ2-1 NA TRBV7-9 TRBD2 TGTGCCAGCAGCCAGGGGACTAGCGGGAGGGCCGCTGATGAGCAGTTCTTC CASSQGTSGRAADEQFF
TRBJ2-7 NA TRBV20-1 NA TGCAGTGCTAGTGTTGGGGGGCGCGGAGCCAACGAGCAGTACTTC CSASVGGRGANEQYF
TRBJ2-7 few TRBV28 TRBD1 TGTGCCAGCACCACTTGGATCGGGGACAGCTCCTACGAGCAGTACTTC CASTTWIGDSSYEQYF
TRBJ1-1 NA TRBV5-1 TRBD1 TGCACCAGCAGTTCAGACAGGGTGAACACTGAAGCTTTCTTT CTSSSDRVNTEAFF
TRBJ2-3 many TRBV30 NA TGTGCCTGGGACCTGGGGACAGATACGCAGTATTTT CAWDLGTDTQYF
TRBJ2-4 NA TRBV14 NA TGTGCCAGCAGTGACAGGCGAGCCAAAAACATTCACTACTTC CASSDRRAKNIHYF
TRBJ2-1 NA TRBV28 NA TGTGCCAGCAGCCTCCCTGACGGGAGAAGTGGTGAGCAGTTCTTC CASSLPDGRSGEQFF
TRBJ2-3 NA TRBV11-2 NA TGTGCCAGCCTTCATGGCAGTTTCACAGATACGCAGTATTTT CASLHGSFTDTQYF
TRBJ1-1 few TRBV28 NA TGTGCCAGCACTTTGGAGAGGGGGATCACTGAAGCTTTCTTT CASTLERGITEAFF
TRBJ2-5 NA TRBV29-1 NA TGCAGCGCTGATGGGGGACGGACCCAGTACTTC CSADGGRTQYF
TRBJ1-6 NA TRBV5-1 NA TGCGCCAGCGGCTTGGGTCTACCGGGACGGATTAATTCACCCCTCCACTTT CASGLGLPGRINSPLHF
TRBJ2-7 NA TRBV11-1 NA TGTGCCAGCAGCTTATACCGCGGCAACGAGCAGTATTTC CASSLYRGNEQYF
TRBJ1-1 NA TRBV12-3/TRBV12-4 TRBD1 TGTGTCAGCAGCCGGACAGGGTGTGACGAAGCTTTCTTT CVSSRTGCDEAFF
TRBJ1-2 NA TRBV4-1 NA TGCGCAAGCAGCCTCCAGCCATGGGATAACTATGGCTACACCTTC CASSLQPWDNYGYTF
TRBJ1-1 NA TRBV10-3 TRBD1 TGTGTCATCGGGAAGGACAGGGGGTATACTGAAGCTCTCTTT CVIGKDRGYTEALF
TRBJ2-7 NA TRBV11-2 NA TGTGCCAGCAGCCCACCCCCCCCATTTGTCGAGCAGTACTTC CASSPPPPFVEQYF
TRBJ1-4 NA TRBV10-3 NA TGTGCCATCAGAGAGGGGGGAAGGCGTAATGAAAAACTGGTTTTC CAIREGGRRNEKLVF